What follows are 13 T cell receptor beta chains derived from one specimen sequenced in a study of blood T cells in healthy people across ages. A J-beta primer mix and a sample-barcoded 5' primer were used in a second PCR of roughly 7 to 12 cycles. TCRdb fed the 5' RACE reads into MiXCR, producing one record per CDR3 protein. The sample consists of 1.5 million to 2 million distinct CDR3 sequences, roughly 28% of them appearing once. The sample comprised blood. These receptors were collected from a woman aged 25 to 39 in good health.

This clonotype has ten or more counts. The rearrangement joins TRBV29-1 to TRBJ2-7; no firm D call. Trimming shortened V by 3 bases and J by 2 bases, and 11 bases separated the two germline ends. The CDR3 length is 13 residues. Germline CDR1 is SQVTM and CDR2 is ANQGSEA. CDR3 sequence reads: CSVESEGTYEQYF. Written as DNA, the CDR3 is TGCAGCGTTGAGAGCGAAGGGACCTACGAGCAGTACTTC.

V gene TRBV2 combines with J gene TRBJ2-2; D possibly matches TRBD1 or TRBD2 (5 bases each). This CDR3 comprises 15 residues. The germline V gene encodes CDR1 SNHLY and CDR2 FYNNEI. V lost 2 bases, J lost 4 bases, and 11 bases lay in between. This chain's CDR3 is CASSEWGSGTGELFF. DNA of the CDR3: TGTGCCAGCAGTGAATGGGGGAGCGGCACCGGGGAGCTGTTTTTT. The variable domain in full, completed from reference TRBV2 and TRBJ2-2, reads EPEVTQTPSHQVTQMGQEVILRCVPISNHLYFYWYRQILGQKVEFLVSFYNNEISEKSEIFDDQFSVERPDGSNFTLKIRSTKLEDSAMYFCASSEWGSGTGELFFGEGSRLTVL.

This clonotype was recorded at least ten times. The chain links TRBV29-1 to TRBJ2-6, with D uncertain. V was clipped by 6 bases and J by 0 bases, with 6 bases between them. The CDR3 length is 13 residues. Germline V gene data show CDR1 as SQVTM and CDR2 as ANQGSEA. The CDR3 DNA sequence: TGCAGCGTCTATACCTCTGGGGCCAACGTCCTGACTTTC. Translation gives CSVYTSGANVLTF.

A word on this clonotype: One base away lies a much larger clone, so this may be a sequencing read error. V usage is TRBV28 and J usage is TRBJ2-3; 9 nucleotides align to TRBD2. The CDR3 has 16 residues. CDR1 MDHEN and CDR2 SYDVKM come from the germline V gene. The CDR3 loop is CASSWGSGGVTGTQYF. In nucleotides, the CDR3 is TGTGCCAGCAGTTGGGGTAGCGGGGGAGTTACAGGTACGCAGTATTTT.

This clonotype was recorded many times. The chain uses TRBV29-1 and TRBJ1-2; D call uncertain. This CDR3 has 15 residues. Germline-derived CDR1 and CDR2 are SQVTM and ANQGSEA. V was trimmed by 6 bases and J by 1 base, leaving 18 bases between them. CDR3 residues: CSVRLQSAVNYGYTF. The CDR3 DNA follows: TGCAGCGTCCGACTACAGTCCGCAGTTAACTATGGCTACACCTTC. Supplemented by reference TRBV29-1 and TRBJ1-2, the full variable domain reads SAVISQKPSRDICQRGTSLTIQCQVDSQVTMMFWYRQQPGQSLTLIATANQGSEATYESGFVIDKFPISRPNLTFSTLTVSNMSPEDSSIYLCSVRLQSAVNYGYTFGSGTRLTVV.

Note on this clonotype: The junction departs from the called germline gene at one end, perhaps through a read error. The chain links TRBV7-6 to TRBJ2-4; the D gene is possibly TRBD2 (5 bases). Near its end, the DNA agrees better with TRBJ2-7, so the J call may be wrong. This CDR3 is built from 13 residues. The germline V gene encodes CDR1 SGHVS and CDR2 FNYEAQ. The CDR3 spells CVSSLEGGYEQYF. As DNA, the CDR3 is TGTGTCAGCAGCTTAGAGGGTGGATACGAGCAGTACTTC.

A few counts support this clonotype. This sequence joins TRBV4-1 and TRBJ2-7, with D possibly called TRBD1 or TRBD2 (5 bases each). The V end was cut by 1 base, the J end by 5 bases, with 12 bases between. Germline V gene data show CDR1 as MGHRA and CDR2 as YSYEKL. This CDR3 spans 14 amino acids. In nucleotides, the CDR3 is TGCGCCAGCAGCCAAGGGGCAGGGAGAAACGAGCAGTACTTC. Amino acid sequence: CASSQGAGRNEQYF.

The sample holds many counts of this clonotype. The V call is TRBV7-8, the J call TRBJ2-1; the D is unclear. Trimming cost V 6 bases and J 0 bases, with 15 bases left between them. Germline lookup yields CDR1 SGHVS and CDR2 FQNEAQ. The CDR3 spans 16 residues. The CDR3 reads CASSQPRQSSYNEQFF. For the CDR3, the DNA is TGTGCCAGCAGTCAACCTAGGCAGAGCTCCTACAATGAGCAGTTCTTC.

This clonotype was picked up one time. A much larger clone is a single base away; this may be a read error. V gene TRBV9 combines with J gene TRBJ2-3, with 7 bases fitting TRBD2. Germline CDR1 is SGDLS and CDR2 is YYNGEE. CDR3 length equals 16 residues. The V gene end was trimmed by 3 bases and the J gene end by 5 bases; junction bases not matched to a gene: 12. The CDR3 DNA follows: TGTGCCAGCAGCGGATACCATAGCGGGTCCAGAGATACGCAGTATTTT. Its translation is CASSGYHSGSRDTQYF.

This clonotype has more than one count but fewer than ten. The genes are TRBV7-9 and TRBJ2-5; 8 bases align to TRBD1. With the DNA end fitting TRBJ2-7 better, the J assignment may be wrong. Germline V lookup: CDR1 SEHNR, CDR2 FQNEAQ (reference sequence). The CDR3 contains 15 residues. The CDR3 DNA follows: TGTGCCAGCAGCTCCCCCGGGACAGGCAGCTCCGAGCAGTACTTC. Protein: CASSSPGTGSSEQYF.

This clonotype was recorded a few times. This chain connects TRBV11-2 to TRBJ1-1; 7 bases are shared with TRBD1. With 3 bases clipped from V and 2 bases from J, the junction kept 6 bases outside the gene matches. This CDR3 spans 15 amino acids. The germline V gene has CDR1 SGHAT and CDR2 FQNNGV. CDR3 sequence (DNA): TGTGCCAGCAGCTTTCCCGGGACAGCAAACACTGAAGCTTTCTTT. Translation: CASSFPGTANTEAFF.

This clonotype has ten or more counts. This rearrangement joins TRBV7-2 to TRBJ2-7; no clear D. The CDR3 is 13 residues long. Trimming removed 3 bases at V and 3 bases at J, with 9 bases between. The germline CDR1 and CDR2 sequences are SGHTA and FQGNSA. The CDR3 protein is CASSFEVGYEQYF. The CDR3 nucleotides read TGTGCCAGCAGCTTCGAAGTAGGCTACGAGCAGTACTTC.

V gene TRBV24-1 combines with J gene TRBJ1-2; TRBD1 matches at 7 bases. Per the germline V gene, CDR1 is KGHDR and CDR2 is SFDVKD. This CDR3 is built from 13 residues. With V trimmed by 4 bases and J by 6 bases, 4 bases remained unmatched. The CDR3 is CATSETDRDGYTF. The CDR3 DNA follows: TGTGCCACCAGTGAAACCGACAGGGATGGCTACACCTTC.